The T cell receptor (beta chain) under discussion was sequenced for a study of shared clonotypes between healthy human individuals. Study background: A couple of female and three male donors aged 18 to 49 were enrolled. Whole-study findings and limits: Relative to memory subsets, naive subsets generally showed larger estimated richness.

This clone was seen a handful of times. Its antigen is as yet unknown. Other DNA variants within this sample encode the same CDR3. Profiled with immunoSEQ multiplex PCR; TCRdb holds only in-frame clones, not every one. Of roughly 100,000 clones in the sample, approximately 70% were seen once. V was pared by 1 base and J by 2 bases, with 6 bases between. There are 14 residues in the CDR3. Germline loops: CDR1 MNHEY, CDR2 SMNVEV (reference sequence). CD8 memory comprised CD45RO+ plus CCR7-negative CD45RA+ TemRA cells. The chain carries TRBV27 and TRBJ1-5, with TRBD1 as a possible D gene (5 bases). The sample comprised memory CD8+ T cells sorted from blood. Sample subset: CD45RO+ cells pooled with CCR7-negative TemRA cells. The sequence was obtained from a woman aged 25-40 years in good health. CDR3 amino acids: CASSLLGGNQPQHF. As DNA, the CDR3 is TGTGCCAGCAGTTTATTAGGGGGCAATCAGCCCCAGCATTTT.